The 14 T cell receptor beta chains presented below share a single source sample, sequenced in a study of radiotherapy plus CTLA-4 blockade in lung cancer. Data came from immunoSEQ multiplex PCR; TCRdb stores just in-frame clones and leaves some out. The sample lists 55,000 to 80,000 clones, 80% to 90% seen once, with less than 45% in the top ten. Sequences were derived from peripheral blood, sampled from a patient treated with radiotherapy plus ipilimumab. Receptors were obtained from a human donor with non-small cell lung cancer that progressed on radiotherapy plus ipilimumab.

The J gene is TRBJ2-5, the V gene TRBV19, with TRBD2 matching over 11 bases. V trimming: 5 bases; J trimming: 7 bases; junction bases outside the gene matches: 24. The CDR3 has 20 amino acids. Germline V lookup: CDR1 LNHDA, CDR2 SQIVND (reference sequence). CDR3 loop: CASSPAPWGLAEGLSRTQYF. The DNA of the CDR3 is TGTGCCAGTAGTCCAGCCCCGTGGGGACTAGCGGAGGGGCTCTCTAGGACCCAGTACTTC.

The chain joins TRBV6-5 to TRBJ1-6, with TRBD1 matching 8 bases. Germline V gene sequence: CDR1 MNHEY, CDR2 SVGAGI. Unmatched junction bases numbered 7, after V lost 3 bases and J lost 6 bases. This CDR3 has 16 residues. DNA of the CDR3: TGTGCCAGCAGTTATACGGGACAGGATATTAATTCACCCCTCCACTTT. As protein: CASSYTGQDINSPLHF.

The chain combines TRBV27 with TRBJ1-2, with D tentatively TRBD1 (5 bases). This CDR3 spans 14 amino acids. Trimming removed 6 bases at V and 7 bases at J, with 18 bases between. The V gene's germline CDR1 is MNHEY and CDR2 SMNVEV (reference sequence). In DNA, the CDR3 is TGTGCCAGCAGCGTCGTAGGGGCTGCTAGTGGCTACACCTTC. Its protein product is CASSVVGAASGYTF.

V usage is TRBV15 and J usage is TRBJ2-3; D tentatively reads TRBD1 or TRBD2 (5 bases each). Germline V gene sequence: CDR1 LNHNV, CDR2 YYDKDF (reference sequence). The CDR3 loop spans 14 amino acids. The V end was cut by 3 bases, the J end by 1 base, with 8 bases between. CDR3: CATSRTGRTDTQYF. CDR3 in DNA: TGTGCCACCAGCAGGACGGGACGCACAGATACGCAGTATTTT. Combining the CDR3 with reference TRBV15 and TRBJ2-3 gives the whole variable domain DAMVIQNPRYQVTQFGKPVTLSCSQTLNHNVMYWYQQKSSQAPKLLFHYYDKDFNNEADTPDNFQSRRPNTSFCFLDIRSPGLGDTAMYLCATSRTGRTDTQYFGPGTRLTVL.

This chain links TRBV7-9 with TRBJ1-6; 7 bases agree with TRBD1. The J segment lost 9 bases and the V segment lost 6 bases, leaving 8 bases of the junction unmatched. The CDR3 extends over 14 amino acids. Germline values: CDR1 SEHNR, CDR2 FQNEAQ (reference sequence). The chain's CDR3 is CASRETGSSSPLHF. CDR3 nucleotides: TGTGCCAGCAGGGAGACAGGGTCAAGTTCACCCCTCCACTTT.

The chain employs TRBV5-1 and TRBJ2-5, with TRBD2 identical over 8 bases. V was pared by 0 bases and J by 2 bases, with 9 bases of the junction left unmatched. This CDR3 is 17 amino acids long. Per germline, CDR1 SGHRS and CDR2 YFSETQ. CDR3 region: CASSLARSTSGQETQYF. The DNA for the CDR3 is TGCGCCAGCAGCTTGGCTCGTTCCACTAGCGGACAAGAGACCCAGTACTTC.

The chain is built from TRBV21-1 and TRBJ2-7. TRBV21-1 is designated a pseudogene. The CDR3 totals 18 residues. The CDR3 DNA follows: TGTGCCAGCAGCAAAGGGGGGGCAGGACGGGTTTTTCCCTACGAGCAGTACGTC. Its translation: CASSKGGAGRVFPYEQYV.

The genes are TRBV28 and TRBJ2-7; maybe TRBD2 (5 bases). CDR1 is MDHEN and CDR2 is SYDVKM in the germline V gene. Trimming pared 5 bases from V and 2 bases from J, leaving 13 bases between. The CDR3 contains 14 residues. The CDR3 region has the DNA TGTGCCAGCAGTCCTACGGGAATCCCCTACGAGCAGTACTTC. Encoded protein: CASSPTGIPYEQYF.

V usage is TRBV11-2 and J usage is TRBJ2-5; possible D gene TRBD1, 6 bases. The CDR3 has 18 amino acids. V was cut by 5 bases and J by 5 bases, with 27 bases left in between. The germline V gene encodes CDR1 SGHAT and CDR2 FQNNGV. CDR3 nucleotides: TGTGCCAGCAGCCCAAGGGGGTGGTATGTGTCCCTCGGCGAGACCCAGTACTTC. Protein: CASSPRGWYVSLGETQYF.

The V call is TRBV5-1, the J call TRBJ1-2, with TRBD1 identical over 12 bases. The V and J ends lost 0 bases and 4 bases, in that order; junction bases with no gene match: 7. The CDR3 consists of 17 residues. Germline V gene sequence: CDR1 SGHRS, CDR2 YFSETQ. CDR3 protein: CASSLGRDRGLGYGYTF. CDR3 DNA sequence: TGCGCCAGCAGCTTGGGCCGGGACAGGGGGCTTGGCTATGGCTACACCTTC.

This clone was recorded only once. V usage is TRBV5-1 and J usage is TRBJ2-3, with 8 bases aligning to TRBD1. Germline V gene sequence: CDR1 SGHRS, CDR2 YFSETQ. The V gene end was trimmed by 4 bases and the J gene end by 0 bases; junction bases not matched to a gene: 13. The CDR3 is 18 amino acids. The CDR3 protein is CASSLGWSRGLSTDTQYF. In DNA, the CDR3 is TGCGCCAGCAGCCTGGGATGGTCCAGGGGGCTCAGCACAGATACGCAGTATTTT.

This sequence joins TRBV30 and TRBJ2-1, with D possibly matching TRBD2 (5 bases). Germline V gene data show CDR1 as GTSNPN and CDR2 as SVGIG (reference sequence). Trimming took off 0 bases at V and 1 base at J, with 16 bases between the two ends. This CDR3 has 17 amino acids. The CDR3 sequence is CAWSVLLGRVSYNEQFF. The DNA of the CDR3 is TGTGCCTGGAGTGTACTACTAGGGCGGGTATCCTACAATGAGCAGTTCTTC.

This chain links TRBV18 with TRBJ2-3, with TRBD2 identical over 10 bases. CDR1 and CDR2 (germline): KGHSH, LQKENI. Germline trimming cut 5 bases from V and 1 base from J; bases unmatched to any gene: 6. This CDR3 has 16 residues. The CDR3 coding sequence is TGTGCCAGCTCAAAGCGGGAGGGCCTTGGCACAGATACGCAGTATTTT. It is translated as CASSKREGLGTDTQYF.

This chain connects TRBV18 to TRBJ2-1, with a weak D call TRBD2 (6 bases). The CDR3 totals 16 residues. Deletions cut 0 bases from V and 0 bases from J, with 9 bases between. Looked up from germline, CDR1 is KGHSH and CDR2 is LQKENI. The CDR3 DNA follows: TGTGCCAGCTCACCACCGGACGGGAGCTCCTACAATGAGCAGTTCTTC. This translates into CASSPPDGSSYNEQFF.